The T cell receptor beta chain under discussion was sequenced for a study of CD8 T cells in ankylosing spondylitis. Between the trimmed V and J ends, which lost 0 bases and 10 bases, there was a span of 8 bases. The CDR3 consists of 13 residues. Germline V lookup: CDR1 SGDLS, CDR2 YYNGEE. The sample holds many counts of this clonotype. Via MiXCR, TCRdb re-called the 5' RACE reads, giving one row per CDR3 protein. The sample holds about 42,000 distinct CDR3 sequences, 3% to 4% seen once. The source material was blood, either unsorted or a sorted T cell fraction (not recorded which). This receptor was obtained from a female donor with ankylosing spondylitis or in good health (not recorded which). The J gene is TRBJ1-6, the V gene TRBV9; possible D gene TRBD1, 5 bases. The CDR3: CASSVAWDSPLHF. The DNA of the CDR3 is TGTGCCAGCAGCGTAGCATGGGACTCACCCCTCCACTTT.